The clone carrying this T cell receptor beta chain was seen a few times. This sample was taken from a study of tumor-infiltrating lymphocytes in primary liver carcinoma. At the level of the study: By surgical resection, the patients were treated for their primary liver carcinoma. Samples gave roughly 3.5 to 7.5 million productive TCRbeta reads, similar across tissue types.

The V segment lost 3 bases and the J segment 5 bases; nucleotides outside the gene matches: 9. The length of the CDR3 is 17 residues. Germline V lookup: CDR1 SGHAT, CDR2 FQNNGV. Germline DNA was also extracted, while the blood RNA originated from unsorted whole blood. Chronic HBV infection, untreated so far, was present in the patients. It was before surgery that 3.5 to 4 milliliters of peripheral blood were collected. The input was 500 ng total RNA; TCR beta cDNA was made from it with a constant-region primer. Slightly modified ARM-PCR, run as three nested multiplex PCR rounds, produced the TCR beta libraries. For around 11 cycles apiece, the opening two PCR rounds ran with TRBV1-TRBV30 forward primers and a C-beta reverse primer. TCRdb re-called the multiplex PCR reads through MiXCR, storing one row per CDR3 protein. The sample yields 300,000 to 350,000 distinct CDR3 sequences, almost 60% seen once.

V gene TRBV11-2 combines with J gene TRBJ2-5; 13 bases are a match to TRBD2. The sequenced sample consisted of peripheral blood. The receptor's source is a woman between 25 and 40 years old with primary liver carcinoma and hepatitis B virus infection. The CDR3 DNA sequence: TGTGCCAGCAGCTTCAAGCTGGGACTAGCGGGAATGGAGACCCAGTACTTC. It codes for CASSFKLGLAGMETQYF.